Each of the 16 T cell receptor beta chains below was sequenced from the same sample in a study of memory CD4+ T cells and cytomegalovirus serostatus. Single viable CD3+CD4+CD8-CD45RO+ cells were sorted as the memory CD4+ T cells. Data came from immunoSEQ multiplex PCR; TCRdb stores just in-frame clones and leaves some out. Of 30,000 to 50,000 clones in the sample, around 79% are singletons; the top ten hold about 0.8%. The sequenced sample consisted of memory CD4+ T cells from blood. The receptors were sampled from an adult in good health and CMV-seronegative.

The genes are TRBV5-1 and TRBJ2-5; 10 bases match TRBD2. From germline, CDR1 is SGHRS and CDR2 YFSETQ. V shed 0 bases, J shed 1 base, and the junction held 0 bases outside the gene matches. The CDR3 totals 15 residues. CDR3 region: CASSLVAGGQETQYF. The CDR3 nucleotides are TGCGCCAGCAGCTTGGTAGCGGGGGGCCAAGAGACCCAGTACTTC.

The rearrangement uses TRBV4-1 and TRBJ2-3; the match to TRBD2 covers 7 bases. Germline V gives CDR1 MGHRA, CDR2 YSYEKL. V lost 1 base and J lost 1; bases outside the gene matches: 8. The CDR3 consists of 17 residues. This CDR3 reads CASSQVPSGRGTDTQYF. CDR3 nucleotides: TGCGCCAGCAGCCAAGTCCCTAGCGGAAGGGGCACAGATACGCAGTATTTT.

The chain has TRBV5-1 and TRBJ2-1; 8 nucleotides match TRBD1. This CDR3 is built from 15 residues. Germline V lookup: CDR1 SGHRS, CDR2 YFSETQ. V dropped 0 bases and J dropped 4; count of bases not matched to a gene: 3. The CDR3 here is CASSLDQGAYNEQFF. CDR3 coding DNA: TGCGCCAGCAGCTTGGATCAGGGGGCTTACAATGAGCAGTTCTTC.

Notes on this clone: The sample carries other DNA sequences with the same CDR3. The chain is built from TRBV5-1 and TRBJ1-1; tentatively, D is TRBD1 (5 bases). The ends were cut back, 0 bases at V and 2 bases at J, with 8 bases in the middle. The CDR3 runs to 14 residues. Germline V gene data show CDR1 as SGHRS and CDR2 as YFSETQ. Here the CDR3 DNA reads TGCGCCAGCAGCTTGGGGGGCTCAAACACTGAAGCTTTCTTT. It is translated as CASSLGGSNTEAFF.

The table lists this clone with a few counts. CDR3 residues: CASSDRTGNTEAFF. In DNA form, the CDR3 reads TGTGCCAGCAGTGACAGGACAGGGAACACTGAAGCTTTCTTT. This chain joins TRBV2 and TRBJ1-1; TRBD1 matches 7 bases. The CDR3 length is 14 residues. Germline trimming cut 3 bases from V and 1 base from J; bases unmatched to any gene: 2. The germline V gene has CDR1 SNHLY and CDR2 FYNNEI.

This clone rates as medium-sized (0.01 to 0.1%). At one end, the junction sequence differs from germline, possibly due to a read error. The chain carries TRBV7-2 and TRBJ1-1, with a tentative D call TRBD1 (5 bases). CDR3 length: 15 amino acids. Per the germline V gene, CDR1 is SGHTA and CDR2 is FQGNSA. The CDR3 protein is CASSSNVGTSATRVF. The CDR3 bases are TGTGCCAGCAGCTCTAACGTCGGGACCTCAGCCACTAGGGTCTTT.

This clone was counted only a few times. This chain connects TRBV6-6 to TRBJ1-1, with a tentative D call TRBD1 (6 bases). Trimming cost V 5 bases and J 1 base, with 14 bases left between them. Germline V gene data show CDR1 as MNHNY and CDR2 as SVGAGI (reference sequence). The CDR3 contains 15 residues. The CDR3 DNA sequence: TGTGCCAGCAGTCGTGCGGGGGCTGGGAACACTGAAGCTTTCTTT. Encoded protein: CASSRAGAGNTEAFF.

The genes are TRBV7-9 and TRBJ1-1; D perhaps matches TRBD1 (5 bases). CDR3 length: 14 amino acids. The germline V and J ends were trimmed by 4 bases and 1 base, with 10 bases remaining between them. The germline V gene has CDR1 SEHNR and CDR2 FQNEAQ (reference sequence). CDR3 protein: CASSSPGENTEAFF. The CDR3 region has the DNA TGTGCCAGCAGCTCGCCGGGGGAGAACACTGAAGCTTTCTTT.

The DNA of the CDR3 is TGTGCCAGCAGCCCCCGAAGGAGTGGCAATCAGCCCCAGCATTTT. Its protein is CASSPRRSGNQPQHF. The V and J genes are TRBV5-8 and TRBJ1-5; no reliable D call. CDR3 length equals 15 residues. The germline V and J ends were trimmed by 4 bases and 2 bases, with 13 bases remaining between them. The germline gives CDR1 SGHTS, CDR2 YDEGEE.

The rearrangement uses TRBV5-4 and TRBJ1-2, with D unresolved. The CDR3 length is 14 residues. The germline V gene encodes CDR1 SGHNT and CDR2 YYREEE (reference sequence). Deletions cut 3 bases from V and 3 bases from J, with 12 bases between. CDR3 residues: CASSWSGSYYGYTF. The CDR3 DNA reads as TGTGCCAGCAGCTGGTCGGGGTCCTACTATGGCTACACCTTC.

The chain is built from TRBV2 and TRBJ1-4; weak D call: TRBD1 (5 bases). The CDR3 loop spans 13 amino acids. With 7 bases removed from V and 5 bases from J, the gap between germline ends came to 11 bases. Germline values: CDR1 SNHLY, CDR2 FYNNEI. The chain's CDR3 is CASIRGLNEKLFF. The CDR3 DNA follows: TGTGCCAGCATAAGGGGCTTAAATGAAAAACTGTTTTTT.

The chain has TRBV2 and TRBJ1-1; D ambiguous. CDR3 length equals 15 residues. Per the germline V gene, CDR1 is SNHLY and CDR2 is FYNNEI. V lost 6 bases, J lost 4 bases, and 18 bases lay in between. CDR3 in DNA: TGTGCCAGCAGGCCCTGGTCCCTCGGGCCCACTGAAGCTTTCTTT. Translated: CASRPWSLGPTEAFF.

The CDR3 bases are TGTGCCAGCAGCCCAGCGGGGGGTTACACCGGGGAGCTGTTTTTT. Its protein is CASSPAGGYTGELFF. V and J are TRBV5-6 and TRBJ2-2; 9 bases map to TRBD2. The CDR3 consists of 15 residues. The germline V gene encodes CDR1 SGHDT and CDR2 YYEEEE. Trimming took 4 bases from V and 3 from J; bases not matched to a gene: 4. Drawing the rest from reference TRBV5-6 and TRBJ2-2, the complete variable domain is DAGVTQSPTHLIKTRGQQVTLRCSPKSGHDTVSWYQQALGQGPQFIFQYYEEEERQRGNFPDRFSGHQFPNYSSELNVNALLLGDSALYLCASSPAGGYTGELFFGEGSRLTVL.

This clone was counted only a few times. The gene calls are TRBV30 and TRBJ1-1; no clear D. The germline CDR1 and CDR2 sequences are GTSNPN and SVGIG (reference sequence). The CDR3 is 19 amino acids. Trimming cost V 4 bases and J 0 bases, with 27 bases left between them. CDR3 sequence: CAWNRGGERRPWLNTEAFF. The CDR3 DNA follows: TGTGCCTGGAACCGAGGCGGCGAACGCCGACCGTGGCTGAACACTGAAGCTTTCTTT.

The CDR3 DNA reads as TGCGCCAGCAGCTTGGACTATCTCTCTGAAGCTTTCTTT. Amino acid sequence: CASSLDYLSEAFF. The V call is TRBV5-1, the J call TRBJ1-1; the D is unclear. Trimming stripped 0 bases from V and 6 bases from J, with 9 bases between. The CDR3 consists of 13 residues. In germline, CDR1 is SGHRS, CDR2 YFSETQ.

This chain uses TRBV2 with TRBJ1-5; perhaps TRBD1 as D (5 bases). V lost 8 bases to trimming and J lost 1 base, with 15 bases between them. Germline V lookup: CDR1 SNHLY, CDR2 FYNNEI. The CDR3 contains 15 residues. The CDR3 DNA reads as TGTGCCAGCGACGCAAACAGGTGGAGCAATCAGCCCCAGCATTTT. This sequence encodes CASDANRWSNQPQHF.